Listed below are T cell receptor beta chains from one sample, sequenced in a study of shared clonotypes between healthy human individuals. Assay used: immunoSEQ multiplex PCR; TCRdb lists only in-frame clones, some missing. Of approximately 740,000 clones listed, around 72% are singletons. Sequencing input: memory CD4+ T cells sorted from blood. The receptors originated from a woman under 40 in good health. The CDR3 runs from the conserved cysteine through the conserved F or W. A D gene is named only where the DNA matches it firmly. Clone sizes are given selectively: once, few, many, or a class where the clone is expanded.

TRBJ2-1	NA	TRBV6-6	TRBD2	TGTGCCAGCAGAGTTAGCGGGAATGAGCAGTTCTTC	CASRVSGNEQFF
TRBJ2-7	few	TRBV5-1	TRBD1	TGCGCCAGCAGCGAACAGGGGGGTTCCTACGAGCAGTACTTC	CASSEQGGSYEQYF
TRBJ1-1	once	TRBV5-4	TRBD1	TGTGCCAGCAGACCAGGGGGCGCGACTCGAAAGGCTGAAGCTTTCTTT	CASRPGGATRKAEAFF
TRBJ2-1	NA	TRBV11-3	TRBD1	TGTGCCAGCAGCAGAAAGACAGGGGCTGAGCAGTTCTTC	CASSRKTGAEQFF
TRBJ2-5	many	TRBV25-1	TRBD2	TGTGCCAGCTCGCCAGGTACTAGCGGGTACCAAGAGACCCAGTACTTC	CASSPGTSGYQETQYF
TRBJ2-3	NA	TRBV7-8	NA	TGTGCCAGCAGCTTAGCGGGGCTACGGACAGATACGCAGTATTTT	CASSLAGLRTDTQYF
TRBJ1-2	many	TRBV6-1	NA	TGTGCCAGCAGTGAAGGGAACGGCTACACCTTC	CASSEGNGYTF
TRBJ1-5	NA	TRBV10-3	NA	TGTGCCATCAGCCCAGGGGCGGGTGAGGGGCCCCAGCATTTT	CAISPGAGEGPQHF
TRBJ2-1	NA	TRBV18	TRBD2	TGTGCCAGCTCACCTCAACCAAGCGGGAGTTCAAATGAGCAGTTCTTC	CASSPQPSGSSNEQFF
TRBJ2-1	once	TRBV15	NA	TGTGCCACCAGCAGAGCAGCGACCAATGAGCAGTTCTTC	CATSRAATNEQFF
TRBJ2-5	NA	TRBV28	TRBD1	TGTGCCAGCAGTTTGGTGCAGGGGGCATCCAAGAGGACCCAGTACTTC	CASSLVQGASKRTQYF
TRBJ2-7	once	TRBV5-1	NA	TGCGCCAGCAGCTTGGCCGACAATCGAAAGACCTCCTCCTACGAGCAGTACTTC	CASSLADNRKTSSYEQYF
TRBJ1-1	once	TRBV19	NA	TGTGCCAGTAGTATAGATCTCACGGCTGACACTGAAGCTTTCTTT	CASSIDLTADTEAFF
TRBJ1-6	NA	TRBV6-5	NA	TGTGCCAGCAGTTATGGGGGGGAGAATTCACCCCTCCACTTT	CASSYGGENSPLHF
TRBJ1-2	NA	TRBV7-9	NA	TGTGCCAGCAGCCCTATTCAGACATTGAACTATGGCTACACCTTC	CASSPIQTLNYGYTF
TRBJ2-1	NA	TRBV5-1	NA	TGCGCCAGCAGCTTGGTGGGGACAAGGCAGAATGAGCAGTTCTTC	CASSLVGTRQNEQFF
TRBJ1-5	NA	TRBV5-1	NA	TGCGCCAGCAGCTTGGTGGGAGATAGCAATCAGCCCCAGCATTTT	CASSLVGDSNQPQHF
TRBJ1-1	NA	TRBV7-9	TRBD1	TGTGCCAGCAGCGCACCCGGGACAGGGTACACTGAAGCTTTCTTT	CASSAPGTGYTEAFF
TRBJ2-7	NA	TRBV7-2	NA	TGTGCCAGCAGCTTAGAGGCTGGGTACGAGCAGTACTTC	CASSLEAGYEQYF
TRBJ2-3	NA	TRBV6-1	NA	TGTGCCAGCAGTGAGAACACAGATACGCAGTATTTT	CASSENTDTQYF
TRBJ1-5	NA	TRBV19	NA	TGTGCCAGTAGTATAGATCGGGGTAAATATCAGCCCCAGCATTTT	CASSIDRGKYQPQHF
TRBJ1-4	once	TRBV29-1	NA	TGCAGCGTTCAGGAGGCGAATGAAAAACTGTTTTTT	CSVQEANEKLFF
TRBJ2-1	many	TRBV28	TRBD2	TGTGCCAGCAGCCTGACTAGCGGGAGGGGAGAGCAGTTCTTC	CASSLTSGRGEQFF
TRBJ2-7	NA	TRBV28	TRBD2	TGTGCCAGCAGTTTTAGAGTGTGGACTAGCCCCTACGAGCAGTACTTC	CASSFRVWTSPYEQYF
TRBJ2-5	NA	TRBV30	TRBD1	TGTGCCTGGAGCGCGTGGACAGGAGCGTACCAAGAGACCCAGTACTTC	CAWSAWTGAYQETQYF
TRBJ2-7	NA	TRBV28	TRBD1	TGTGCCAGCAGTTCCGGGGGGGACAGGGGGCCGAATGGGTACTTC	CASSSGGDRGPNGYF
TRBJ2-5	NA	TRBV5-1	NA	TGCGCCAGCAGCTTCACTGACAGGCTTCAAGAGACCCAGTACTTC	CASSFTDRLQETQYF
TRBJ2-7	NA	TRBV5-1	NA	TGCGCCAGTAGCTTGATCATGGGCACCCTCTTACGGGAGCAGTACTTC	CASSLIMGTLLREQYF
TRBJ1-1	NA	TRBV11-2	NA	TGTGCCAGCAGCCCCAGGGTTAACAGTATACTCACTGAAGCTTTCTTT	CASSPRVNSILTEAFF
TRBJ1-1	NA	TRBV2	NA	TGTGCCAGCTCCAATACGAGGGTAGAGACTGAAGCTTTCTTT	CASSNTRVETEAFF
TRBJ2-1	once	TRBV11-3	TRBD2	TGTGCCACCCCCTCGTCGGGACTAGTTTTCCATGAGCAGTTCTTC	CATPSSGLVFHEQFF
TRBJ2-7	NA	TRBV28	NA	TGTGCCACCACTCAAACTAGGTACGAGCAGTACTTC	CATTQTRYEQYF
TRBJ2-3	few	TRBV5-1	NA	TGCGCCAGCAGCTTGGATTTAACGCTCCTTCGTGGAGATACGCAGTATTTT	CASSLDLTLLRGDTQYF
TRBJ2-4	few	TRBV12-1	NA	TGTGCCAGCAGCTTTGCTGGGGAGGTTCAGTACTTC	CASSFAGEVQYF
TRBJ2-7	NA	TRBV2	NA	TGTGCCAGCACACACCTTGGGGCAGGCAAAAGCAACGAGCAGTACTTC	CASTHLGAGKSNEQYF
TRBJ2-4	NA	TRBV14	NA	TGTGCCAGCAGCCAGCAGACAGGCATGGCCAAAAACATTCAGTACTTC	CASSQQTGMAKNIQYF
TRBJ2-1	NA	TRBV23-1	NA	TGCGCCAGCAGTCGGCGGTTCTTC	CASSRRFF
TRBJ1-1	NA	TRBV7-9	NA	TGTGCCAGCAGCTTAAAAGCACGGGCGAACACTGAAGCTTTCTTT	CASSLKARANTEAFF
TRBJ2-1	NA	TRBV19	NA	TGTGCCAGTAGCACGACCGGACCTCGCGGTGAGCAGTTCTTC	CASSTTGPRGEQFF
TRBJ2-3	NA	TRBV5-4	TRBD2	TGTGCCAGCAGCTCCGTTAGCGGGAGAGCAGATACGCAGTATTTT	CASSSVSGRADTQYF
TRBJ1-4	NA	TRBV30	TRBD1	TGTGCCTGGAAGATACAGGGGACCTCCGGAAAACTGTTTTTT	CAWKIQGTSGKLFF
TRBJ2-3	few	TRBV5-1	TRBD2	TGCGCCAGCGGGGGGACTAGCGGCACAGATACGCAGTATTTT	CASGGTSGTDTQYF
TRBJ2-1	NA	TRBV19	NA	TGTGCCAGTAGTATACGGTCAGGGTCCGATGAGCAGTTCTTC	CASSIRSGSDEQFF
TRBJ1-3	NA	TRBV18	NA	TGTGCCAGCTTTAAAGGGGCCAACTCTGGAAACACCATATATTTT	CASFKGANSGNTIYF
TRBJ2-7	NA	TRBV5-1	TRBD1	TGCGCCAGCAGCCGGACAGGGGTGTACGAGCAGTACTTC	CASSRTGVYEQYF
TRBJ2-2	NA	TRBV5-1	NA	TGCGCCAGCAGCTTTGTTATCGAGGGCGCCGGGGAGCTGTTTTTT	CASSFVIEGAGELFF
TRBJ2-1	NA	TRBV28	TRBD2	TGTGCCAGCATCCTCGGGGGGGCGAGCTCCTACAATGAGCAGTTCTTC	CASILGGASSYNEQFF
TRBJ2-1	NA	TRBV19	TRBD1	TGTGCCAGTAGTAAAGGGGGCCCAAATGAGCAGTTCTTC	CASSKGGPNEQFF
TRBJ2-5	NA	TRBV7-8	NA	TGTGCCAGCAGACACGGCTCGCAAGAGACCCAGTACTTC	CASRHGSQETQYF
TRBJ2-7	NA	TRBV27	NA	TGTGCCAGCAGTTCCCTAACGTTTGGCTCCTACGAGCAGTACTTC	CASSSLTFGSYEQYF
TRBJ1-3	NA	TRBV5-1	NA	TGCGCCAGCAGCTTGGAAGGGAATCCTGGAAACACCATATATTTT	CASSLEGNPGNTIYF
TRBJ1-5	NA	TRBV30	TRBD1	TGTGCCTGGAGTTCTGGACAGGGGTCCGCTCCCCAGCATTTT	CAWSSGQGSAPQHF
TRBJ2-1	NA	TRBV10-3	NA	TGTGCCATCAGTGAGAGAGGGGATACCGCCTTTAATGAGCAGTTCTTC	CAISERGDTAFNEQFF
TRBJ2-1	NA	TRBV9	NA	TGTGCCAGCAGCGTTTCTGTAGCCAATGAGCAGTTCTTC	CASSVSVANEQFF
TRBJ1-4	NA	TRBV19	NA	TGTGCCAGCCGGGACGGGCCTGATGAAAAACTGTTTTTT	CASRDGPDEKLFF
TRBJ1-1	many	TRBV25-1	NA	TGTGCCAGCAGTCTTACCGTGGTGGACACTGAAGCTTTCTTT	CASSLTVVDTEAFF
TRBJ2-7	NA	TRBV6-5	NA	TGTGCCATCGGACAATACAGGGACTACGAGCAGTACTTC	CAIGQYRDYEQYF
TRBJ1-3	many	TRBV7-2	TRBD1	TGTGCCAGCAGCTTAGGGACAGGGACTGGAAACACCATATATTTT	CASSLGTGTGNTIYF
TRBJ2-1	NA	TRBV19	TRBD1	TGTGCCACCGACGCCGGGACAGGGGTGCACAATGAGCAGTTCTTC	CATDAGTGVHNEQFF